This TCR beta chain is from a study of Graves' ophthalmopathy and Graves' hyperthyroidism. Those donors who had ophthalmopathy presented with moderate-to-severe activity, a CAS of ≥3, a NOSPECS of ≥4 and a duration under 3 months. Enrollment excluded any patients with other autoimmune diseases, uncontrolled infections, pregnancy or lactation. For repertoire sequencing, the TCR beta CDR3 regions were amplified from RNA transcripts. The authors performed first-round RT-PCR with HTBI primers and then a second-round multiplex PCR. TCRdb redid the calling of the multiplex PCR reads with MiXCR, one entry per CDR3 protein. The sample contains nearly 400,000 distinct CDR3 sequences, approximately 20% of which appear only once. Note on this clonotype: Its antigen is as yet unknown.

Trimming took off 10 bases at V and 1 base at J, with 22 bases between the two ends. Germline-derived CDR1 and CDR2 are ENHRY and SYGVKD. The length of the CDR3 is 16 residues. Study-wide findings and caveats: Blood shared most expanded thyroid clonotypes above 0.001 frequency.

The material sequenced was peripheral blood. The J gene is TRBJ1-1, the V gene TRBV10-3; D is unresolved. The origin of this receptor is a woman between 18 and 29 years old with Graves' ophthalmopathy. CDR3 DNA sequence: TGTGCCACCTCCACCAAGGGCGGCGGAAGGAACACTGAAGCTTTCTTT. This codes for CATSTKGGGRNTEAFF.